One and the same sample provided the 11 T cell receptor beta chains below, sequenced in a study of T cells in Graves' hyperthyroidism and ophthalmopathy. What was amplified from RNA transcripts were TCR beta CDR3 regions. First-round RT-PCR targeting the TCR CDR3 was performed with the HTBI primer set. TCRdb independently ran MiXCR on the multiplex PCR reads; one entry per CDR3 protein. This table has hundreds of thousands of distinct CDR3 sequences, just under 45% appearing once. Sequencing used peripheral blood or thyroid tissue (not recorded which). The receptors were gathered from an adult man with Graves' disease, either hyperthyroidism or ophthalmopathy (not recorded which).

The chain links TRBV12-3 or TRBV12-4 to TRBJ1-1; D gene unclear. This CDR3 has 12 residues. Trimming took 5 bases from V and 10 from J, leaving 14 bases between them. In DNA, the CDR3 is TGTGCCAGCAGTGAAGCCCGCGGGCCAGCTTTCTTT. Its translation: CASSEARGPAFF.

This clonotype was detected ten times or more. The chain couples TRBV29-1 to TRBJ1-6, with 8 bases matching TRBD1. CDR3 length equals 14 residues. V lost 6 bases to trimming and J lost 7 bases; unmatched junction nucleotides: 8. Per germline, CDR1 SQVTM and CDR2 ANQGSEA. CDR3 in amino acids: CSVLTGASNSPLHF. The DNA of the CDR3 is TGCAGCGTCTTGACAGGGGCGTCGAATTCACCCCTCCACTTT. The variable domain in full, completed from reference TRBV29-1 and TRBJ1-6, reads SAVISQKPSRDICQRGTSLTIQCQVDSQVTMMFWYRQQPGQSLTLIATANQGSEATYESGFVIDKFPISRPNLTFSTLTVSNMSPEDSSIYLCSVLTGASNSPLHFGNGTRLTVT.

In its sample, this clonotype was seen a few times. The chain recombines TRBV19 with TRBJ2-7; TRBD1 is a possible D gene (5 bases). The CDR3 contains 14 residues. Trimming removed 4 bases at V and 3 bases at J, with 13 bases between. Germline values: CDR1 LNHDA, CDR2 SQIVND (reference sequence). The CDR3 here is CASSNQGKYYEQYF. CDR3 coding DNA: TGTGCCAGTAGTAATCAGGGCAAGTACTACGAGCAGTACTTC. Looking up the rest from reference TRBV19 and TRBJ2-7 gives the full variable domain: DGGITQSPKYLFRKEGQNVTLSCEQNLNHDAMYWYRQDPGQGLRLIYYSQIVNDFQKGDIAEGYSVSREKKESFPLTVTSAQKNPTAFYLCASSNQGKYYEQYFGPGTRLTVT.

This clonotype occurred many times. The chain uses TRBV7-9 and TRBJ1-1, with no clear D. The V end was cut by 1 base, the J end by 3 bases, with 9 bases between. The CDR3 spans 14 residues. The germline CDR1 and CDR2 sequences are SEHNR and FQNEAQ (reference sequence). The CDR3 spells CASSLGGGYTEAFF. The CDR3 DNA is TGTGCCAGCAGCTTAGGAGGAGGGTACACTGAAGCTTTCTTT.

This clonotype showed up just a few times. The chain recombines TRBV20-1 with TRBJ1-6; tentative D call: TRBD1 (6 bases). The germline V gene has CDR1 DFQATT and CDR2 SNEGSKA (reference sequence). CDR3 length: 15 residues. V lost 3 bases, J lost 6 bases, and 15 bases lay in between. The CDR3: CSASFGGAGNSPLHF. The CDR3 nucleotides are TGCAGTGCTAGTTTCGGGGGGGCGGGTAATTCACCCCTCCACTTT.

Concerning this clonotype itself: A much larger clone sits a single nucleotide away, making a read error possible. This sequence joins TRBV7-9 and TRBJ1-4; D possibly corresponds to TRBD1 (5 bases). The CDR3 has 14 residues. The germline V gene has CDR1 SEHNR and CDR2 FQNEAQ (reference sequence). Between the trimmed V and J ends, which lost 2 bases and 16 bases, there was a span of 20 bases. CDR3 region: CASSLSQPSKGPFF. The CDR3 region has the DNA TGTGCCAGCAGCTTATCGCAGCCCTCTAAGGGACCGTTTTTT.

This clonotype appeared a few times. The chain carries TRBV29-1 and TRBJ1-2; D may be TRBD1 (5 bases). CDR3 length equals 13 residues. Trimming removed 6 bases from V and 8 bases from J, with 19 bases in between. Germline values: CDR1 SQVTM, CDR2 ANQGSEA. The CDR3 DNA sequence: TGCAGCGTGGGACTTTATGCTGGGGGAGGCTACACCTTC. Translated, it gives CSVGLYAGGGYTF.

The chain uses TRBV5-1 and TRBJ1-4, with D possibly being TRBD1 (5 bases). Trimming stripped 1 base from V and 0 bases from J, with 16 bases between. The CDR3 totals 18 residues. Looked up from germline, CDR1 is SGHRS and CDR2 is YFSETQ. The chain's CDR3 is CASSLWGRLSATNEKLFF. As DNA, the CDR3 is TGCGCCAGCAGCTTGTGGGGGAGGCTTAGTGCAACTAATGAAAAACTGTTTTTT.

This clonotype has more than one count but fewer than ten. The chain is built from TRBV5-1 and TRBJ2-7, with 12 bases fitting TRBD1. Germline loops: CDR1 SGHRS, CDR2 YFSETQ. This CDR3 has 16 amino acids. After removal of 4 bases from V and 4 bases from J, the junction contained 9 bases not matched to a gene. The DNA of the CDR3 is TGCGCCAGCAGCCAAGCTTTGGGACAGGGGGCTTACGAGCAGTACTTC. It specifies CASSQALGQGAYEQYF.

As to this clonotype: It may be a read error: a sequence one base away is much more abundant. The rearrangement joins TRBV7-9 to TRBJ1-6, with D unclear. Per the germline V gene, CDR1 is SEHNR and CDR2 is FQNEAQ (reference sequence). The V end was cut by 1 base, the J end by 13 bases, with 14 bases between. The CDR3 covers 14 residues. This CDR3 reads CASSLERRSEPLHF. The CDR3 DNA follows: TGTGCCAGCAGCTTAGAGCGGCGGAGCGAGCCCCTCCACTTT.

The gene calls are TRBV2 and TRBJ2-7; unclear D gene. V lost 6 bases and J 5 bases, leaving 17 bases between the germline ends. CDR1 is SNHLY, CDR2 FYNNEI, per germline. This CDR3 has 14 residues. The CDR3 nucleotides read TGTGCCAGCAGAACTGCCGGGCCTGGGGACGAGCAGTACTTC. Encoded protein: CASRTAGPGDEQYF. Full variable domain (remainder filled in from reference TRBV2 and TRBJ2-7): EPEVTQTPSHQVTQMGQEVILRCVPISNHLYFYWYRQILGQKVEFLVSFYNNEISEKSEIFDDQFSVERPDGSNFTLKIRSTKLEDSAMYFCASRTAGPGDEQYFGPGTRLTVT.